These 19 T cell receptor beta chains were sequenced from one sample in a study of identical twins. TCRdb passed the 5' RACE reads through MiXCR, listing each CDR3 protein once. This repertoire shows fewer than 250,000 distinct CDR3 sequences, roughly 9.4% found once; its top ten account for approximately 5.1%. The sequencing sample was made of memory (CD45RO+) T cells sorted from blood. Every receptor here comes from a woman aged 18-30 years in good health.

This clonotype was picked up a small number of times. The chain recombines TRBV5-1 with TRBJ2-1, with D perhaps matching TRBD1 or TRBD2 (5 bases each). Germline loops: CDR1 SGHRS, CDR2 YFSETQ. Between the trimmed V and J ends, which lost 5 bases and 6 bases, there was a span of 15 bases. This CDR3 contains 14 residues. The DNA of the CDR3 is TGCGCCAGCAGGCCCGGGGCGGGTTCCAATGAGCAGTTCTTC. Encoded protein: CASRPGAGSNEQFF.

There are a few counts of this clonotype. This chain joins TRBV5-1 and TRBJ2-3, with 7 bases identical to TRBD2. CDR3 size: 16 residues. The trim removed 3 bases at V and 2 bases at J, leaving 9 bases unmatched. Germline V lookup: CDR1 SGHRS, CDR2 YFSETQ. CDR3 coding DNA: TGCGCCAGCAGCTATCCTGAGGGAGGGCTCACAGATACGCAGTATTTT. Amino acid sequence: CASSYPEGGLTDTQYF.

This sequence joins TRBV6-1 and TRBJ2-7; D may be TRBD2 (5 bases). The V end lost 8 bases, the J end lost 2 bases, and 16 bases lay between the germline ends. This CDR3 is built from 14 residues. Germline V gene data show CDR1 as MNHNS and CDR2 as SASEGT. CDR3 loop: CASGISPGTYEQYF. Here the CDR3 DNA reads TGTGCCAGCGGAATTTCCCCCGGGACCTACGAGCAGTACTTC.

This clonotype was recorded a few times. The V call is TRBV20-1, the J call TRBJ1-1, with D perhaps TRBD1 (5 bases). This CDR3 has 14 residues. V was clipped by 5 bases and J by 2 bases, with 15 bases between them. Germline V gene sequence: CDR1 DFQATT, CDR2 SNEGSKA (reference sequence). The CDR3 loop reads CSASPGTANTEAFF. The CDR3 bases are TGCAGTGCTTCGCCCGGGACCGCAAACACTGAAGCTTTCTTT.

The rearrangement joins TRBV12-3 or TRBV12-4 to TRBJ2-7; unclear D gene. Trimming took 5 bases from V and 3 from J, leaving 14 bases between them. The CDR3 length is 14 residues. The CDR3, as DNA: TGTGCCAGCAGTCCAGACACACTACTCTACGAGCAGTACTTC. Its protein is CASSPDTLLYEQYF.

This clonotype has only a few counts. The chain employs TRBV3-1 and TRBJ1-2, with 7 bases matching TRBD1. The CDR3 covers 15 residues. Germline assignment: CDR1 LGHDT and CDR2 YNNKEL (reference sequence). The V and J ends lost 1 base and 5 bases, in that order; junction bases with no gene match: 7. CDR3 DNA: TGTGCCAGCAGCCAAGGACAGGGCGGAGTTTATGGCTACACCTTC. It specifies CASSQGQGGVYGYTF.

This sequence joins TRBV5-1 and TRBJ1-1; the D gene is possibly TRBD1 (6 bases). The V end lost 0 bases, the J end lost 8 bases, and 11 bases lay between the germline ends. CDR1 is SGHRS and CDR2 is YFSETQ in the germline V gene. The CDR3 extends over 13 amino acids. The CDR3 region is CASSLARQAEAFF. As DNA, the CDR3 is TGCGCCAGCAGCTTGGCCCGACAGGCGGAAGCTTTCTTT.

The chain couples TRBV11-2 to TRBJ2-3; 14 nucleotides match TRBD2. V shed 4 bases and J 2 bases; nucleotides not matched to a gene: 17. The CDR3 has 21 residues. The germline V gene encodes CDR1 SGHAT and CDR2 FQNNGV. The DNA of the CDR3 is TGTGCCAGCAGCTCGAGGGGCGGGACTAGCGGGAGAACAGAAGACACAGATACGCAGTATTTT. This sequence encodes CASSSRGGTSGRTEDTDTQYF. The complete variable domain, with remaining parts taken from reference TRBV11-2 and TRBJ2-3, reads EAGVAQSPRYKIIEKRQSVAFWCNPISGHATLYWYQQILGQGPKLLIQFQNNGVVDDSQLPKDRFSAERLKGVDSTLKIQPAKLEDSAVYLCASSSRGGTSGRTEDTDTQYFGPGTRLTVL.

The V and J genes are TRBV20-1 and TRBJ1-1; a possible D gene is TRBD1 (5 bases). This CDR3 region has 13 residues. The V end was cut by 4 bases, the J end by 1 base, with 10 bases between. The germline CDR1 and CDR2 sequences are DFQATT and SNEGSKA (reference sequence). Written as DNA, the CDR3 is TGCAGTGCTAATTTCCAGGGGAACACTGAAGCTTTCTTT. Its translation: CSANFQGNTEAFF.

This clonotype appeared many times. The chain has TRBV11-2 and TRBJ2-7; 7 positions agree with TRBD1. Germline values: CDR1 SGHAT, CDR2 FQNNGV. V lost 5 bases and J lost 2; bases outside the gene matches: 6. The CDR3 totals 14 residues. The CDR3 spells CASSRDRVAYEQYF. The CDR3 DNA reads as TGTGCCAGCAGCCGGGACAGAGTGGCCTACGAGCAGTACTTC.

There are a few counts of this clonotype. This chain connects TRBV20-1 to TRBJ2-3, with 7 positions matching TRBD2. V trimming: 5 bases; J trimming: 5 bases; junction bases outside the gene matches: 10. The CDR3 has 14 amino acids. Germline V lookup: CDR1 DFQATT, CDR2 SNEGSKA (reference sequence). CDR3 coding DNA: TGCAGTGCTGCTCCGGGGGGTTCGGAAGATACGCAGTATTTT. Its protein product is CSAAPGGSEDTQYF.

The J gene is TRBJ1-5, the V gene TRBV6-1, with 8 positions matching TRBD1. Germline CDR1 MNHNS, CDR2 SASEGT. The CDR3 covers 14 residues. The J segment lost 5 bases and the V segment lost 4 bases, leaving 4 bases of the junction unmatched. The CDR3: CASSAGTGYQPQHF. The CDR3 coding sequence is TGTGCCAGCAGTGCCGGGACAGGCTATCAGCCCCAGCATTTT.

This chain links TRBV7-9 with TRBJ2-2; 7 bases are a match to TRBD1. Germline V gene lookup returns CDR1 SEHNR and CDR2 FQNEAQ (reference sequence). With V trimmed by 5 bases and J by 5 bases, 11 bases remained unmatched. The CDR3 spans 16 residues. CDR3 DNA: TGTGCCAGCAGCCTCCCTCCGGACAGGTCAACCGGGGAGCTGTTTTTT. Translation gives CASSLPPDRSTGELFF.

This clonotype was recorded a few times. The chain combines TRBV21-1 with TRBJ2-2; whether TRBD2, the table's D call, matches the DNA was not checked. TRBV21-1 is a pseudogene segment. The CDR3 is 14 residues long. The chain's CDR3 is CASSRRGGTGELFF. The CDR3 coding sequence is TGTGCCAGCAGCAGGCGCGGGGGGACCGGGGAGCTGTTTTTT.

In its sample, this clonotype was seen a few times. The chain recombines TRBV4-2 with TRBJ2-1; 8 bases are a match to TRBD2. With V trimmed by 2 bases and J by 12 bases, 3 bases remained unmatched. The CDR3 has 12 amino acids. CDR1 is LGHNA and CDR2 is YNFKEQ in the germline V gene. CDR3 bases: TGTGCCAGCAGCCAACTTGCGGGGGGGCAGTTCTTC. This translates into CASSQLAGGQFF.

This clonotype showed up just a few times. V is TRBV6-5 and J is TRBJ2-1; TRBD1 or TRBD2 may be the D gene (5 bases each). Trimming cost V 4 bases and J 0 bases, with 10 bases left between them. Germline V gene sequence: CDR1 MNHEY, CDR2 SVGAGI. The CDR3 sequence is 15 residues long. The CDR3 bases are TGTGCCAGCAGTTCGGTGGGGGACTCCTACAATGAGCAGTTCTTC. Protein: CASSSVGDSYNEQFF.

The chain has TRBV6-5 and TRBJ2-2; 8 bases map to TRBD2. The CDR3 contains 15 residues. With 2 bases clipped from V and 6 bases from J, the junction kept 5 bases outside the gene matches. CDR1 and CDR2 (germline): MNHEY, SVGAGI. CDR3 in DNA: TGTGCCAGCAGTTACCCGGGAGGGGGTGCCGGGGAGCTGTTTTTT. It translates to CASSYPGGGAGELFF.

This clonotype has a handful of counts. This rearrangement joins TRBV20-1 to TRBJ2-3; 11 positions agree with TRBD2. Germline-derived CDR1 and CDR2 are DFQATT and SNEGSKA (reference sequence). CDR3 length: 16 residues. The J segment lost 4 bases and the V segment lost 1 base, leaving 7 bases of the junction unmatched. The CDR3 bases are TGCAGTGCTAGAGTTCTAGCGGGGGGCGGGCCAGATACGCAGTATTTT. Translating it yields CSARVLAGGGPDTQYF.

This clonotype was recorded a few times. The chain is built from TRBV6-1 and TRBJ1-6; 7 bases align to TRBD1. Germline V lookup: CDR1 MNHNS, CDR2 SASEGT. Losses at the gene ends were 8 bases for V and 4 bases for J; bases not matched to a gene: 2. CDR3 length: 13 residues. This CDR3 reads CASAGQYNSPLHF. The CDR3, as DNA: TGTGCCAGCGCGGGACAGTATAATTCACCCCTCCACTTT.